The next 20 T cell receptor beta chains were all read from a single sample in a study of PD-L1 blockade in urothelial cancer. Here immunoSEQ multiplex PCR was the method, and the copy in TCRdb shows in-frame clones only, minus some. The sample holds more than 35,000 clones, almost 85% seen once. The sample consisted of PBMCs, taken around atezolizumab (anti-PD-L1) treatment. These receptors all stem from a man aged 70-80 years with urothelial cancer.

This chain connects TRBV6-4 to TRBJ2-7; D might be TRBD2 (6 bases). Deletions cut 2 bases from V and 2 bases from J, with 13 bases between. CDR1 and CDR2 from the germline V gene are MRHNA and SNTAGT. The CDR3 extends over 15 amino acids. CDR3 sequence (DNA): TGTGCCAGCAGTGACGGGGCGGGAACCCCCTACGAGCAGTACTTC. Amino acid sequence: CASSDGAGTPYEQYF.

The chain has TRBV2 and TRBJ2-2; the match to TRBD1 covers 9 bases. The CDR3 loop spans 14 amino acids. V lost 6 bases to trimming and J lost 8 bases; unmatched junction nucleotides: 7. The germline V gene has CDR1 SNHLY and CDR2 FYNNEI. CDR3 sequence: CASRGQGRVGELFF. Written as DNA, the CDR3 is TGTGCCAGCAGGGGACAGGGTCGGGTTGGGGAGCTGTTTTTT.

The chain recombines TRBV28 with TRBJ2-1; 8 bases match TRBD2. V shed 5 bases and J 5 bases; nucleotides not matched to a gene: 8. The CDR3 is 15 residues long. Germline CDR1 MDHEN, CDR2 SYDVKM. CDR3 nucleotide sequence: TGTGCCAGCAGTCAGCTAGCGGGCGACCACAATGAGCAGTTCTTC. Translating it yields CASSQLAGDHNEQFF.

The CDR3 loop is CASSLAGGRGEKLFF. Here the CDR3 DNA reads TGCGCCAGCAGCTTGGCGGGGGGCAGAGGTGAAAAACTGTTTTTT. The rearrangement joins TRBV5-1 to TRBJ1-4, with D possibly TRBD1 on 6 matching bases. The germline V gene encodes CDR1 SGHRS and CDR2 YFSETQ. The CDR3 is 15 residues long. Trimming removed 0 bases at V and 7 bases at J, with 13 bases between.

The chain has TRBV29-1 and TRBJ1-1; D ambiguous. Germline values: CDR1 SQVTM, CDR2 ANQGSEA. The CDR3 is made up of 11 amino acids. Trimming left V 5 bases short and J 1 base short, with 5 bases between. DNA for the CDR3: TGCAGCGTTTTGGCGAACACTGAAGCTTTCTTT. Translation gives CSVLANTEAFF.

This sequence joins TRBV27 and TRBJ1-2, with D tentatively TRBD1 (6 bases). In germline, CDR1 is MNHEY, CDR2 SMNVEV (reference sequence). Trimming stripped 3 bases from V and 5 bases from J, with 13 bases between. The CDR3 spans 14 residues. The CDR3 coding sequence is TGTGCCAGCAGTTTCCAGGGGAGTCGGTATGGCTACACCTTC. This codes for CASSFQGSRYGYTF.

This clone was counted only a few times. CDR3 sequence: CASSLGRAGASPYEQYF. The CDR3 DNA sequence: TGTGCCAGCAGCTTAGGACGAGCGGGAGCAAGCCCCTACGAGCAGTACTTC. V is TRBV7-9 and J is TRBJ2-7; TRBD2 matches at 8 bases. Per germline, CDR1 SEHNR and CDR2 FQNEAQ (reference sequence). The junction had 10 bases not matched to a gene; V was cut back by 1 base and J by 2 bases. The CDR3 loop spans 17 amino acids. Full variable domain (rest looked up from reference TRBV7-9 and TRBJ2-7): DTGVSQNPRHKITKRGQNVTFRCDPISEHNRLYWYRQTLGQGPEFLTYFQNEAQLEKSRLLSDRFSAERPKGSFSTLEIQRTEQGDSAMYLCASSLGRAGASPYEQYFGPGTRLTVT.

This clone has only a few counts. J is TRBJ1-2 and V is TRBV29-1; D gene unclear. V was pared by 2 bases and J by 2 bases, with 9 bases between. There are 13 residues in the CDR3. Germline-derived CDR1 and CDR2 are SQVTM and ANQGSEA. The CDR3 sequence: CSVEWSTNYGYTF. CDR3 DNA sequence: TGCAGCGTTGAATGGAGTACAAACTATGGCTACACCTTC. The full variable domain, completed using reference TRBV29-1 and TRBJ1-2, is SAVISQKPSRDICQRGTSLTIQCQVDSQVTMMFWYRQQPGQSLTLIATANQGSEATYESGFVIDKFPISRPNLTFSTLTVSNMSPEDSSIYLCSVEWSTNYGYTFGSGTRLTVV.

The rearrangement joins TRBV5-1 to TRBJ1-2, with TRBD1 matching 7 bases. This CDR3 has 13 amino acids. The trim removed 7 bases at V and 3 bases at J, leaving 6 bases unmatched. In germline, CDR1 is SGHRS, CDR2 YFSETQ. The CDR3 sequence is CASRRGMDYGYTF. The CDR3 DNA follows: TGCGCCAGCCGCAGGGGGATGGACTATGGCTACACCTTC.

The rearrangement uses TRBV2 and TRBJ2-5, with a tentative D call TRBD2 (5 bases). The V gene lost 6 bases and the J gene lost 2 bases, with 10 bases spanning the gap. The germline gives CDR1 SNHLY, CDR2 FYNNEI. CDR3 size: 13 residues. The CDR3, as DNA: TGTGCCAGCAGGAGGGAACGGCAAGAGACCCAGTACTTC. This sequence encodes CASRRERQETQYF.

This clone was counted once. The chain employs TRBV7-2 and TRBJ1-2, with TRBD1 as a possible D gene (6 bases). Germline CDR1 reads SGHTA; CDR2 reads FQGNSA. CDR3 length: 17 amino acids. The V gene lost 2 bases and the J gene lost 4 bases, with 20 bases spanning the gap. The CDR3 DNA reads as TGTGCCAGCAGCTTAAATTCGCCTAGACAGGCGTCCTATGGCTACACCTTC. It yields the protein CASSLNSPRQASYGYTF.

V gene TRBV30 combines with J gene TRBJ2-1, with D maybe TRBD1 (6 bases). The CDR3 extends over 17 amino acids. V shed 0 bases and J shed 3 bases, with 18 bases lying between them. Per germline, CDR1 GTSNPN and CDR2 SVGIG (reference sequence). This CDR3 reads CAWSVPHRARSYNEQFF. DNA for the CDR3: TGTGCCTGGAGTGTACCTCACAGGGCACGTAGCTACAATGAGCAGTTCTTC. Looking up the rest from reference TRBV30 and TRBJ2-1 gives the full variable domain: SQTIHQWPATLVQPVGSPLSLECTVEGTSNPNLYWYRQAAGRGLQLLFYSVGIGQISSEVPQNLSASRPQDRQFILSSKKLLLSDSGFYLCAWSVPHRARSYNEQFFGPGTRLTVL.

This chain uses TRBV27 with TRBJ1-5; unclear D gene. Germline V gives CDR1 MNHEY, CDR2 SMNVEV (reference sequence). The CDR3 length is 12 residues. V shed 4 bases and J shed 6 bases, with 7 bases lying between them. The CDR3 loop is CASSSGGQPQHF. CDR3 bases: TGTGCCAGCAGTTCGGGTGGTCAGCCCCAGCATTTT.

The V gene is TRBV5-1, the J gene TRBJ2-5, with TRBD2 as a possible D gene (5 bases). CDR1 and CDR2 from the germline V gene are SGHRS and YFSETQ. This CDR3 has 14 amino acids. The V end was cut by 5 bases, the J end by 5 bases, with 16 bases between. The CDR3 coding sequence is TGCGCCAGCAGACCTGGAGGAGGTGGGGAGACCCAGTACTTC. Encoded protein: CASRPGGGGETQYF.

In its sample, this clone ranks as medium-sized. V usage is TRBV6-1 and J usage is TRBJ1-2, with unresolved D. CDR1 and CDR2 (germline): MNHNS, SASEGT. Trimming took off 0 bases at V and 5 bases at J, with 13 bases between the two ends. The CDR3 contains 15 residues. CDR3 in amino acids: CASSEAVGGEYGYTF. CDR3 coding DNA: TGTGCCAGCAGTGAAGCGGTAGGAGGAGAATATGGCTACACCTTC.

This chain connects TRBV6-1 to TRBJ1-2; D might be TRBD1 (5 bases). Germline V gene data show CDR1 as MNHNS and CDR2 as SASEGT. This CDR3 has 16 amino acids. V was pared by 1 base and J by 2 bases, with 14 bases between. CDR3 sequence: CASSEGPGGGNYGYTF. As DNA, the CDR3 is TGTGCCAGCAGTGAAGGCCCGGGCGGGGGAAACTATGGCTACACCTTC.

The rearrangement joins TRBV6-5 to TRBJ2-7, with D possibly TRBD2 on 6 matching bases. The CDR3 runs 15 residues. Germline loops: CDR1 MNHEY, CDR2 SVGAGI. Trimming shortened V by 2 bases and J by 5 bases, and 16 bases separated the two germline ends. The CDR3 coding sequence is TGTGCCAGCAGTTACAGGCGGGGCGCCGGAGACGAGCAGTACTTC. This translates into CASSYRRGAGDEQYF.

The chain is built from TRBV18 and TRBJ2-7, with D perhaps TRBD2 (5 bases). This CDR3 comprises 15 residues. The germline V gene encodes CDR1 KGHSH and CDR2 LQKENI. The V gene lost 2 bases and the J gene lost 6 bases, with 17 bases spanning the gap. The CDR3 nucleotides read TGTGCCAGCTCACCATCGATACAGAGAGGACTCGAGCAGTACTTC. Translation: CASSPSIQRGLEQYF.

The J gene is TRBJ2-5, the V gene TRBV29-1; 7 nucleotides line up with TRBD2. This CDR3 is built from 13 residues. CDR1 and CDR2 from the germline V gene are SQVTM and ANQGSEA. V was pared by 5 bases and J by 1 base, with 4 bases of the junction left unmatched. The CDR3 is CSVRGGSQETQYF. CDR3 nucleotides: TGCAGCGTTCGCGGGGGATCCCAAGAGACCCAGTACTTC.

Regarding this clone: The junction shows a germline mismatch at one end, possibly a read error. This chain uses TRBV4-2 with TRBJ2-1; no reliable D call. CDR1 and CDR2 from the germline V gene are LGHNA and YNFKEQ. The CDR3 is 12 residues long. The CDR3 DNA sequence: TGTGCCAGCAGCGAAGACTCGGGTGAGCAGTTCTTC. As protein: CASSEDSGEQFF.